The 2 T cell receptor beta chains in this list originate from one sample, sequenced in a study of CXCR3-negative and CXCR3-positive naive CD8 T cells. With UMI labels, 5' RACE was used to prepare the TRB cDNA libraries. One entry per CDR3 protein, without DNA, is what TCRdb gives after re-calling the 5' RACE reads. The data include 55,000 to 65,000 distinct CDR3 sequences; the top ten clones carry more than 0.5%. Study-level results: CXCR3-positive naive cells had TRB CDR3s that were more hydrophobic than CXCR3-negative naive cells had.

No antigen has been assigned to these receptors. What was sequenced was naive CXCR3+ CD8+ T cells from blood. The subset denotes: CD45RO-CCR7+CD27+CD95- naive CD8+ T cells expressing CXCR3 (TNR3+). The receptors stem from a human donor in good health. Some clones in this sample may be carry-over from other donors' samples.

This CDR3 is CASSRGSGVQAFF. The chain links TRBV7-9 to TRBJ1-1; with no DNA, the TCRdb D assignment of TRBD1 cannot be verified. This CDR3 spans 13 amino acids. CDR1 and CDR2 (germline): SEHNR, FQNEAQ (reference sequence).

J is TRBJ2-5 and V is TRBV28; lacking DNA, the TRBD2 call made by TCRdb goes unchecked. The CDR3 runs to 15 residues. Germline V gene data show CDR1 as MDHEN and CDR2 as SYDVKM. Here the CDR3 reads CASSSGTRVGETQYF. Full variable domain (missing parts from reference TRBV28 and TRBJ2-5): DVKVTQSSRYLVKRTGEKVFLECVQDMDHENMFWYRQDPGLGLRLIYFSYDVKMKEKGDIPEGYSVSREKKERFSLILESASTNQTSMYLCASSSGTRVGETQYFGPGTRLLVL.